One and the same sample provided the 29 T cell receptor beta chains below, sequenced in a study of OX40 agonist ivuxolimab in advanced cancers. The table came from immunoSEQ multiplex PCR; TCRdb's copy has only in-frame clones and leaves some out. This sample has about 100,000 clones; roughly 94% occur once, and the top ten carry 0.18%. The sequencing used CD4+ or CD8+ T cells sorted from blood, collected in a trial of the OX40 agonist ivuxolimab. These receptors came from an adult with an advanced solid tumor such as melanoma, head and neck, liver or kidney cancer.

The J gene is TRBJ1-4, the V gene TRBV28, with D unresolved. The V gene's germline CDR1 is MDHEN and CDR2 SYDVKM. V was clipped by 6 bases and J by 0 bases, with 8 bases between them. This CDR3 spans 14 amino acids. CDR3 sequence (DNA): TGTGCCAGCAGCCTCATTCCAACTAATGAAAAACTGTTTTTT. Translated: CASSLIPTNEKLFF.

Comment on this clone: Its ends do not fully match the called genes, so a read error is possible. V and J are TRBV7-2 and TRBJ1-1; tentative D call: TRBD1 (6 bases). CDR1 SGHTA and CDR2 FQGNSA come from the germline V gene. The CDR3 contains 14 residues. The DNA for the CDR3 is TGTGCCGGCAGCCCTAGGTCAGGGGACACTGAAGCTTTCTTT. Its protein product is CAGSPRSGDTEAFF.

In its sample, this clone was seen once. The J gene is TRBJ2-5, the V gene TRBV10-1, with D tentatively TRBD2 (5 bases). With 4 bases removed from V and 2 bases from J, the gap between germline ends came to 14 bases. CDR1 is WNHNN, CDR2 SYGVQD, per germline (reference sequence). This CDR3 has 15 amino acids. The CDR3 spells CASSGQASSQETQYF. CDR3 DNA sequence: TGCGCCAGCAGTGGTCAGGCTAGCTCTCAAGAGACCCAGTACTTC.

The chain combines TRBV5-8 with TRBJ1-2, with TRBD1 matching over 8 bases. Trimming took 0 bases from V and 2 from J; bases not matched to a gene: 3. The CDR3 consists of 15 residues. In germline, CDR1 is SGHTS, CDR2 YDEGEE. The CDR3 bases are TGTGCCAGCAGCTTGGGGACAGGGCACAACTATGGCTACACCTTC. Translating it yields CASSLGTGHNYGYTF.

This clone was found a few times. This chain uses TRBV11-2 with TRBJ2-7; 10 bases agree with TRBD2. The ends lost 5 bases at V and 3 bases at J; junction bases unmatched: 10. The CDR3 totals 16 residues. CDR1 and CDR2 from the germline V gene are SGHAT and FQNNGV. The CDR3 coding sequence is TGTGCCAGCAGCCCGGGGAGACTAGCGGGCAACTACGAGCAGTACTTC. It encodes CASSPGRLAGNYEQYF.

This rearrangement joins TRBV9 to TRBJ1-1; unclear D gene. V was trimmed by 4 bases and J by 4 bases, leaving 5 bases between them. There are 11 residues in the CDR3. CDR1 is SGDLS, CDR2 YYNGEE, per germline. In nucleotides, the CDR3 is TGTGCCAGCAGCCCTCGCACTGAAGCTTTCTTT. Its translation: CASSPRTEAFF.

DNA of the CDR3: TGTGCCAGCAGCTCAGGACTAGTTCTAGCCAAAAACATTCAGTACTTC. It yields the protein CASSSGLVLAKNIQYF. The chain is built from TRBV13 and TRBJ2-4; 7 bases align to TRBD2. Germline V gene sequence: CDR1 PRHDT, CDR2 FYEKMQ (reference sequence). The CDR3 is 16 residues long. Trimming cost V 4 bases and J 0 bases; bases outside gene matches: 6.

The chain recombines TRBV15 with TRBJ1-5; TRBD1 matches at 7 bases. V dropped 5 bases and J dropped 3; count of bases not matched to a gene: 13. Looked up from germline, CDR1 is LNHNV and CDR2 is YYDKDF (reference sequence). CDR3 size: 17 residues. This chain's CDR3 is CATSVRSPDRDNQPQHF. The DNA for the CDR3 is TGTGCCACCAGCGTCCGTTCCCCCGACAGGGACAATCAGCCCCAGCATTTT.

The rearrangement links TRBV2 to TRBJ2-2; 8 bases match TRBD1. This CDR3 region has 15 residues. Trimming cost V 4 bases and J 3 bases; bases outside gene matches: 4. CDR1 is SNHLY, CDR2 FYNNEI, per germline. DNA for the CDR3: TGTGCCAGCAGTGTATCACAGGGGGACACCGGGGAGCTGTTTTTT. Its translation is CASSVSQGDTGELFF.

The genes are TRBV27 and TRBJ2-1; D not resolved. The CDR3 covers 15 residues. The V and J ends lost 6 bases and 0 bases respectively, with 12 bases between them. The germline CDR1 and CDR2 sequences are MNHEY and SMNVEV (reference sequence). The CDR3 sequence: CASSRGASSYNEQFF. The CDR3 DNA sequence: TGTGCCAGCAGCCGCGGCGCCAGCTCCTACAATGAGCAGTTCTTC.

The chain carries TRBV7-2 and TRBJ2-1; D possibly matches TRBD1 or TRBD2 (5 bases each). CDR1 SGHTA and CDR2 FQGNSA come from the germline V gene. The CDR3 contains 14 residues. V was shortened by 4 bases and J by 5 bases, with 12 bases between the two germline ends. The DNA of the CDR3 is TGTGCCAGCAGCTCAATGGGGGAAGACAATGAGCAGTTCTTC. Translation: CASSSMGEDNEQFF.

V and J are TRBV15 and TRBJ1-2, with TRBD1 identical over 8 bases. The germline CDR1 and CDR2 sequences are LNHNV and YYDKDF (reference sequence). The CDR3 is 12 amino acids. V lost 3 bases, J lost 6 bases, and 0 bases stayed unmatched. The DNA of the CDR3 is TGTGCCACCAGCAGGGACAGGGATGGCTACACCTTC. Protein product: CATSRDRDGYTF. The full variable domain, completed using reference TRBV15 and TRBJ1-2, is DAMVIQNPRYQVTQFGKPVTLSCSQTLNHNVMYWYQQKSSQAPKLLFHYYDKDFNNEADTPDNFQSRRPNTSFCFLDIRSPGLGDTAMYLCATSRDRDGYTFGSGTRLTVV.

The chain has TRBV5-1 and TRBJ1-4, with D unresolved. This CDR3 is built from 14 residues. The germline V and J ends were trimmed by 0 bases and 7 bases, with 10 bases remaining between them. The germline CDR1 and CDR2 sequences are SGHRS and YFSETQ. CDR3 nucleotide sequence: TGCGCCAGCAGCTTGGGAGGGTATTCTGAAAAACTGTTTTTT. Translating it yields CASSLGGYSEKLFF. The variable domain in full, completed from reference TRBV5-1 and TRBJ1-4, reads KAGVTQTPRYLIKTRGQQVTLSCSPISGHRSVSWYQQTPGQGLQFLFEYFSETQRNKGNFPGRFSGRQFSNSRSEMNVSTLELGDSALYLCASSLGGYSEKLFFGSGTQLSVL.

V and J are TRBV19 and TRBJ1-4; D is possibly TRBD1 (6 bases). Germline-derived CDR1 and CDR2 are LNHDA and SQIVND (reference sequence). V lost 4 bases and J lost 0, with 12 bases in between. This CDR3 region has 16 residues. CDR3 sequence reads: CASSKKQGSTNEKLFF. The CDR3 DNA is TGTGCCAGTAGTAAAAAACAGGGTTCAACTAATGAAAAACTGTTTTTT.

The chain combines TRBV14 with TRBJ2-7, with 7 bases identical to TRBD1. This CDR3 has 17 residues. The V gene end was trimmed by 1 base and the J gene end by 1 base; junction bases not matched to a gene: 10. Per germline, CDR1 SGHDN and CDR2 FVKESK. The CDR3 reads CASSQVWEDRESYEQYF. In nucleotides, the CDR3 is TGTGCCAGCAGCCAAGTGTGGGAAGACAGGGAATCCTACGAGCAGTACTTC.

This clone occurred once. The chain recombines TRBV7-2 with TRBJ1-5; D might be TRBD1 (5 bases). Germline CDR1 reads SGHTA; CDR2 reads FQGNSA. The length of the CDR3 is 18 residues. V lost 1 base, J lost 1 base, and 17 bases lay in between. The CDR3 spells CASSLVSPGRTSNQPQHF. The CDR3 nucleotides are TGTGCCAGCAGCTTAGTCAGTCCCGGGAGGACAAGCAATCAGCCCCAGCATTTT.

V gene TRBV27 combines with J gene TRBJ1-5; perhaps TRBD1 as D (6 bases). V lost 0 bases and J lost 0, with 12 bases in between. This CDR3 is built from 17 residues. CDR1 MNHEY and CDR2 SMNVEV come from the germline V gene (reference sequence). The CDR3 DNA sequence: TGTGCCAGCAGTTTATCCGGACAGCCCTATAGCAATCAGCCCCAGCATTTT. Amino acid sequence: CASSLSGQPYSNQPQHF.

The chain couples TRBV7-2 to TRBJ1-5; weak D call: TRBD1 (6 bases). The CDR3 extends over 15 amino acids. V lost 1 base, J lost 7 bases, and 14 bases lay in between. Germline CDR1 is SGHTA and CDR2 is FQGNSA. CDR3: CASSLVSQGPQPQHF. The CDR3 DNA reads as TGTGCCAGCAGCTTAGTTAGCCAGGGGCCGCAGCCCCAGCATTTT.

The gene calls are TRBV5-6 and TRBJ2-1, with TRBD2 identical over 13 bases. CDR1 and CDR2 (germline): SGHDT, YYEEEE. The CDR3 runs 16 residues. The V and J ends lost 2 bases and 6 bases, in that order; junction bases with no gene match: 5. The CDR3 protein is CASSFMGLAGSNEQFF. As DNA, the CDR3 is TGTGCCAGCAGCTTTATGGGACTAGCGGGGAGCAATGAGCAGTTCTTC.

The chain joins TRBV5-1 to TRBJ2-5; D might be TRBD2 (5 bases). This CDR3 contains 17 residues. Germline-derived CDR1 and CDR2 are SGHRS and YFSETQ. Trimming stripped 0 bases from V and 2 bases from J, with 17 bases between. This chain's CDR3 is CASSLGLNGVRQETQYF. The DNA for the CDR3 is TGCGCCAGCAGCTTGGGGTTGAACGGGGTGAGACAAGAGACCCAGTACTTC. Combining the CDR3 with reference TRBV5-1 and TRBJ2-5 gives the whole variable domain KAGVTQTPRYLIKTRGQQVTLSCSPISGHRSVSWYQQTPGQGLQFLFEYFSETQRNKGNFPGRFSGRQFSNSRSEMNVSTLELGDSALYLCASSLGLNGVRQETQYFGPGTRLLVL.

The V gene is TRBV18, the J gene TRBJ1-6; no firm D call. Germline CDR1 and CDR2: KGHSH and LQKENI. Trimming took 0 bases from V and 2 from J, leaving 8 bases between them. This CDR3 is 16 amino acids long. CDR3 protein: CASSPPNVPYNSPLHF. CDR3 bases: TGTGCCAGCTCACCACCGAACGTGCCCTATAATTCACCCCTCCACTTT.

This rearrangement joins TRBV30 to TRBJ2-7; tentative D call: TRBD1 (5 bases). The germline V gene has CDR1 GTSNPN and CDR2 SVGIG (reference sequence). Trimming pared 1 base from V and 4 bases from J, leaving 11 bases between. The CDR3 has 13 residues. CDR3 amino acids: CAWSANRGYEQYF. The CDR3, as DNA: TGTGCCTGGAGTGCCAATAGGGGTTACGAGCAGTACTTC.

The V gene is TRBV7-2, the J gene TRBJ1-2, with 10 bases aligning to TRBD1. Germline CDR1 is SGHTA and CDR2 is FQGNSA. CDR3 size: 15 residues. V dropped 4 bases and J dropped 5; count of bases not matched to a gene: 7. This CDR3 reads CASSWTGGVGYGYTF. The CDR3 DNA reads TGTGCCAGCAGCTGGACAGGGGGGGTAGGGTATGGCTACACCTTC.

This chain joins TRBV29-1 and TRBJ1-2; a weak D match, TRBD1 (6 bases). This CDR3 is 14 amino acids long. Trimming stripped 3 bases from V and 4 bases from J, with 15 bases between. Germline CDR1 and CDR2: SQVTM and ANQGSEA. CDR3 nucleotide sequence: TGCAGCGTTGATAGAGGGGACATACCCTATGGCTACACCTTC. Protein: CSVDRGDIPYGYTF.

The rearrangement joins TRBV28 to TRBJ2-3; the match to TRBD2 covers 10 bases. CDR1 MDHEN and CDR2 SYDVKM come from the germline V gene. The CDR3 extends over 16 amino acids. The V segment lost 5 bases and the J segment 2 bases; nucleotides outside the gene matches: 7. CDR3 residues: CASSRSGRVNTDTQYF. In DNA form, the CDR3 reads TGTGCCAGCAGTAGAAGCGGGAGGGTCAACACAGATACGCAGTATTTT.

This clone was seen only a few times. The genes are TRBV19 and TRBJ2-7, with D possibly matching TRBD1 (5 bases). Germline V gene lookup returns CDR1 LNHDA and CDR2 SQIVND (reference sequence). V was clipped by 1 base and J by 2 bases, with 9 bases between them. This CDR3 region has 14 residues. DNA for the CDR3: TGTGCCAGTAGTATAGGCGGCAGGGCCTACGAGCAGTACTTC. Its translation: CASSIGGRAYEQYF.

This clone was seen only once. This chain connects TRBV27 to TRBJ1-2; TRBD1 agrees at 7 bases. CDR1 is MNHEY, CDR2 SMNVEV, per germline (reference sequence). The V segment lost 6 bases and the J segment 2 bases; nucleotides outside the gene matches: 6. CDR3 length: 14 residues. CDR3 in DNA: TGTGCCAGCAGCCCCAGGGGGGGGAACTATGGCTACACCTTC. It yields the protein CASSPRGGNYGYTF.

V is TRBV9 and J is TRBJ1-5; D unclear. The CDR3 runs 13 residues. V gave up 0 bases and J gave up 4 bases, with 5 bases separating them. CDR1 and CDR2 (germline): SGDLS, YYNGEE. CDR3 nucleotide sequence: TGTGCCAGCAGCGTAGCCCTTAATCAGCCCCAGCATTTT. Translating gives CASSVALNQPQHF.

The chain combines TRBV7-3 with TRBJ1-2; TRBD1 is a possible D gene (5 bases). Trimming pared 5 bases from V and 0 bases from J, leaving 10 bases between. Germline V CDR1 and CDR2: SGHTA, FQGTGA. The CDR3 is 14 amino acids. The CDR3 here is CASSPSGTNYGYTF. The CDR3 coding sequence is TGTGCCAGCAGCCCTTCAGGGACTAACTATGGCTACACCTTC. Full variable domain (rest looked up from reference TRBV7-3 and TRBJ1-2): GAGVSQTPSNKVTEKGKYVELRCDPISGHTALYWYRQSLGQGPEFLIYFQGTGAADDSGLPNDRFFAVRPEGSVSTLKIQRTERGDSAVYLCASSPSGTNYGYTFGSGTRLTVV.